This T cell receptor (beta chain) was captured by sequencing in a study of neurological immune-mediated disorders. Overall study context: Of the approximately 34 patients who had multiple sclerosis, about 31 had the relapsing-remitting form and 3 had the secondary progressive form. Study results and limitations: Multiple sclerosis was found to have the least TCR clonal expansion, below healthy controls, and HTLV-1-associated myelopathy the most.

The time point: longitudinal time-point 3. This clonotype was detected many times. What it binds is not known. A single record per CDR3 protein comes from TCRdb applying MiXCR to the 5' RACE reads. The sample lists about 81,000 distinct CDR3 sequences, about 4.5% occurring once. The source of this sequence is an older woman with multiple sclerosis. The sample was PBMCs.

The CDR3: CASSQEGFRKSYEQYF. CDR3 in DNA: TGTGCCAGCAGCCAAGAAGGGTTTCGGAAGTCCTACGAGCAGTACTTC. J is TRBJ2-7 and V is TRBV4-2; D gene uncertain. Germline lookup yields CDR1 LGHNA and CDR2 YNFKEQ. The V and J ends lost 0 bases and 1 base respectively, with 13 bases between them. This CDR3 has 16 amino acids.